This T cell receptor beta chain is from a study of cytomegalovirus exposure and HLA in healthy donors. About the study: It was reported in a later analysis that the same platform had been used for the roughly 130 validation repertoires as for the 666 first-cohort repertoires. Overall study findings and caveats: Despite most TCR sequences being rare, some public TCRs occurred in many donors. The tendency of first-cohort TCR clusters to co-occur in the 120 or so validation repertoires was identified by a subsequent analysis.

Germline V gives CDR1 KGHSH, CDR2 LQKENI. The CDR3 is 15 amino acids. The J segment lost 3 bases and the V segment lost 2 bases, leaving 4 bases of the junction unmatched. Notes on this clone: Its specificity is unknown.

TCRdb's table, derived via immunoSEQ multiplex PCR, lists solely in-frame clones and lacks some. The sample contains some 210,000 clones, 83% of which appear only once. The material sequenced was PBMCs. This chain joins TRBV18 and TRBJ1-5; the match to TRBD1 covers 7 bases. This clonotype was sampled from a woman aged 18-35 years in good health and CMV-seronegative. As DNA, the CDR3 is TGTGCCAGCTCACCAGGCAGGGGGGACAATCAGCCCCAGCATTTT. Translated, it gives CASSPGRGDNQPQHF.